Listed below are T cell receptor beta chains from one sample, sequenced in a study of cytotoxic CD8 clonotypes in ibrutinib-treated CLL. Assay used: immunoSEQ multiplex PCR; TCRdb lists only in-frame clones, some missing. The sample comprises 15,000 or so clones, approximately 64% of which are singletons, and 25% rests with the top ten. This specimen was PBMCs, taken after 12 months of ibrutinib treatment. These receptors all come from a human donor with chronic lymphocytic leukemia. CDR3s include the opening cysteine and the closing phenylalanine or tryptophan. Each record gives: J gene, clone size, D gene, V gene, CDR3 protein, CDR3 DNA. A D gene is named only where the DNA matches it firmly. Clone size is given for some rows only: seen once, a few or many times, or a class if the clone is expanded.

j_gene: TRBJ2-1
abundance: -
d_gene: TRBD2
v_gene: TRBV18
CDR3aa: CASSPPAGDNEQFF
CDR3nt: TGTGCCAGCTCACCCCCGGCGGGGGACAATGAGCAGTTCTTC

j_gene: TRBJ1-1
abundance: -
d_gene: -
v_gene: TRBV5-6
CDR3aa: CASSDGSPEAFF
CDR3nt: TGTGCCAGCAGCGACGGTTCCCCGGAAGCTTTCTTT

j_gene: TRBJ2-3
abundance: -
d_gene: -
v_gene: TRBV6-5
CDR3aa: CASSYSGPHTDTQYF
CDR3nt: TGTGCCAGCAGTTACTCCGGGCCCCACACAGATACGCAGTATTTT

j_gene: TRBJ2-7
abundance: few
d_gene: -
v_gene: TRBV5-1
CDR3aa: CASSLTALAYEQYF
CDR3nt: TGCGCCAGCAGCTTGACAGCCCTGGCTTACGAGCAGTACTTC

j_gene: TRBJ2-1
abundance: -
d_gene: -
v_gene: TRBV6-4
CDR3aa: CASSHRDPSAGEQFF
CDR3nt: TGTGCCAGCAGTCACCGGGACCCCAGCGCGGGTGAGCAGTTCTTC

j_gene: TRBJ2-7
abundance: few
d_gene: -
v_gene: TRBV5-5
CDR3aa: CASSFRGVNSYEQYF
CDR3nt: TGTGCCAGCAGCTTCAGGGGGGTAAACTCCTACGAGCAGTACTTC

j_gene: TRBJ1-5
abundance: -
d_gene: TRBD1
v_gene: TRBV30
CDR3aa: CAWNRGSNQPQHF
CDR3nt: TGTGCCTGGAACAGGGGAAGCAATCAGCCCCAGCATTTT

j_gene: TRBJ2-7
abundance: -
d_gene: TRBD2
v_gene: TRBV5-6
CDR3aa: CASSPDYREGLNQEQYF
CDR3nt: TGTGCCAGCAGCCCCGATTATCGGGAGGGCCTGAATCAAGAGCAGTACTTC

j_gene: TRBJ2-2
abundance: -
d_gene: TRBD1
v_gene: TRBV5-1
CDR3aa: CASSTQGTGSSGELFF
CDR3nt: TGCGCCAGCAGCACTCAAGGGACAGGGTCGTCCGGGGAGCTGTTTTTT

j_gene: TRBJ1-1
abundance: few
d_gene: -
v_gene: TRBV6-5
CDR3aa: CASSGFGTEAFF
CDR3nt: TGTGCCAGCAGTGGGTTCGGGACAGAAGCTTTCTTT

j_gene: TRBJ2-7
abundance: few
d_gene: -
v_gene: TRBV6-6
CDR3aa: CAAASVEQYF
CDR3nt: TGTGCCGCCGCTAGCGTCGAGCAGTACTTC

j_gene: TRBJ1-1
abundance: -
d_gene: TRBD1
v_gene: TRBV5-6
CDR3aa: CTSTVGPGGITEAFF
CDR3nt: TGTACCAGCACCGTAGGCCCAGGGGGGATCACTGAAGCTTTCTTT

j_gene: TRBJ2-2
abundance: once
d_gene: TRBD2
v_gene: TRBV9
CDR3aa: CASSEGLRLAGANTGELFF
CDR3nt: TGTGCCAGCAGCGAGGGCCTAAGGCTAGCGGGAGCGAACACCGGGGAGCTGTTTTTT

j_gene: TRBJ2-3
abundance: few
d_gene: TRBD2
v_gene: TRBV7-9
CDR3aa: CASRGVEPRHGDTQYF
CDR3nt: TGTGCCAGCCGGGGGGTCGAGCCCCGGCATGGAGATACGCAGTATTTT

j_gene: TRBJ2-5
abundance: -
d_gene: TRBD1
v_gene: TRBV28
CDR3aa: CASRARTGAWQETQYF
CDR3nt: TGTGCCAGCAGAGCCCGTACAGGGGCTTGGCAAGAGACCCAGTACTTC

j_gene: TRBJ2-1
abundance: few
d_gene: -
v_gene: TRBV5-6
CDR3aa: CASSSAAGGNEQFF
CDR3nt: TGTGCCAGCAGCTCCGCAGCCGGAGGCAATGAGCAGTTCTTC

j_gene: TRBJ2-1
abundance: -
d_gene: -
v_gene: TRBV6-6
CDR3aa: CASSMLLDNEQFF
CDR3nt: TGTGCCAGCAGTATGCTCCTCGACAATGAGCAGTTCTTC

j_gene: TRBJ1-2
abundance: -
d_gene: -
v_gene: TRBV28
CDR3aa: CASRAPDGSYGYTF
CDR3nt: TGTGCCAGCAGGGCCCCCGACGGTTCCTATGGCTACACCTTC

j_gene: TRBJ2-7
abundance: -
d_gene: TRBD1
v_gene: TRBV6-1
CDR3aa: CASSSQGYEQYF
CDR3nt: TGTGCCAGCAGTTCACAGGGGTACGAGCAGTACTTC

j_gene: TRBJ1-4
abundance: -
d_gene: TRBD1
v_gene: TRBV2
CDR3aa: CASSVDRGKSDEKLFF
CDR3nt: TGTGCCAGCAGTGTCGACAGGGGCAAGAGTGATGAAAAACTGTTTTTT

j_gene: TRBJ1-2
abundance: -
d_gene: TRBD1
v_gene: TRBV5-6
CDR3aa: CASTGDRVGGYTF
CDR3nt: TGTGCCAGCACCGGGGACAGGGTCGGTGGCTACACCTTC

j_gene: TRBJ2-3
abundance: -
d_gene: TRBD2
v_gene: TRBV10-3
CDR3aa: CATRRSSGSPDTQYF
CDR3nt: TGTGCCACCCGCAGGAGTAGCGGGAGTCCAGATACGCAGTATTTT

j_gene: TRBJ2-5
abundance: -
d_gene: -
v_gene: TRBV5-1
CDR3aa: CASSLDGRQETQYF
CDR3nt: TGCGCCAGCAGCTTGGACGGGCGCCAAGAGACCCAGTACTTC

j_gene: TRBJ2-7
abundance: -
d_gene: -
v_gene: TRBV6-4
CDR3aa: CASTWAGGKREMTNEQYF
CDR3nt: TGTGCCAGCACTTGGGCAGGGGGTAAGCGGGAGATGACTAACGAGCAGTACTTC

j_gene: TRBJ1-1
abundance: -
d_gene: -
v_gene: TRBV28
CDR3aa: CASSPAGGGGNTEAFF
CDR3nt: TGTGCCAGCAGCCCCGCCGGGGGAGGGGGGAACACTGAAGCTTTCTTT

j_gene: TRBJ1-1
abundance: few
d_gene: -
v_gene: TRBV2
CDR3aa: CASSGQQNTEAFF
CDR3nt: TGTGCCAGCAGTGGACAGCAGAACACTGAAGCTTTCTTT

j_gene: TRBJ2-1
abundance: -
d_gene: TRBD2
v_gene: TRBV30
CDR3aa: CAWSLGTSGRASNEQFF
CDR3nt: TGTGCCTGGAGTCTGGGGACTAGCGGGAGGGCCAGCAATGAGCAGTTCTTC

j_gene: TRBJ2-2
abundance: -
d_gene: TRBD1
v_gene: TRBV9
CDR3aa: CASSVDRGRTGELFF
CDR3nt: TGTGCCAGCAGCGTAGACAGGGGCAGAACCGGGGAGCTGTTTTTT

j_gene: TRBJ2-5
abundance: -
d_gene: TRBD1
v_gene: TRBV9
CDR3aa: CASSNPTGGDETQYF
CDR3nt: TGTGCCAGCAGCAACCCGACAGGGGGCGATGAGACCCAGTACTTC

j_gene: TRBJ2-7
abundance: -
d_gene: TRBD2
v_gene: TRBV28
CDR3aa: CASSLYTSGRREQYF
CDR3nt: TGTGCCAGCAGTTTATATACTAGCGGGAGACGCGAGCAGTACTTC

j_gene: TRBJ2-3
abundance: -
d_gene: TRBD2
v_gene: TRBV11-1
CDR3aa: CASSLGLAGGGTQYF
CDR3nt: TGTGCCAGCAGCCTCGGACTAGCGGGAGGGGGTACGCAGTATTTT

j_gene: TRBJ2-3
abundance: -
d_gene: -
v_gene: TRBV11-2
CDR3aa: CASSLTRNTDTQYF
CDR3nt: TGTGCCAGCAGCCTTACCCGAAACACAGATACGCAGTATTTT

j_gene: TRBJ2-1
abundance: -
d_gene: TRBD2
v_gene: TRBV2
CDR3aa: CASRTSGSYNEQFF
CDR3nt: TGTGCCAGCAGAACTAGCGGATCCTACAATGAGCAGTTCTTC

j_gene: TRBJ2-2
abundance: -
d_gene: -
v_gene: TRBV30
CDR3aa: CAWSVKGTGELFF
CDR3nt: TGTGCCTGGAGTGTAAAGGGCACCGGGGAGCTGTTTTTT

j_gene: TRBJ2-1
abundance: few
d_gene: TRBD1
v_gene: TRBV5-1
CDR3aa: CASSITPGQGEYNEQFF
CDR3nt: TGCGCCAGCAGTATCACCCCGGGACAGGGGGAATACAATGAGCAGTTCTTC

j_gene: TRBJ2-1
abundance: once
d_gene: TRBD1
v_gene: TRBV19
CDR3aa: CASNRQGAYNEQFF
CDR3nt: TGTGCCAGTAATCGACAGGGGGCCTACAATGAGCAGTTCTTC

j_gene: TRBJ1-1
abundance: -
d_gene: -
v_gene: TRBV19
CDR3aa: CASSRFVNTEAFF
CDR3nt: TGTGCCAGTAGTAGGTTTGTGAACACTGAAGCTTTCTTT